A selection of T cell receptor beta chains follows, all from one sample in a study of blood T cell repertoires in COVID-19. Here immunoSEQ multiplex PCR was the method, and the copy in TCRdb shows in-frame clones only, minus some. This table has under 200,000 clones, roughly 84% appearing once. The sequenced material came from peripheral blood. Every receptor here comes from a man aged 70-80 years with active or convalescent COVID-19. Each CDR3 is given with its conserved first and last residue. D genes are given only for firm matches. Clone size is shown for a subset of rows, as once, few, many or a class of expanded clone.

CDR3aa | CDR3nt | j_gene | abundance | v_gene | d_gene
CASSYSRQFTDTQYF | TGTGCCAGCAGTTACTCGAGACAGTTCACAGATACGCAGTATTTT | TRBJ2-3 | - | TRBV6-5 | -
CASSSRGLPYEQYF | TGTGCCAGCAGTTCCCGAGGCCTCCCCTACGAGCAGTACTTC | TRBJ2-7 | - | TRBV28 | -
CASSHDRGSYNEQFF | TGCGCCAGCAGCCACGACAGGGGGTCCTACAATGAGCAGTTCTTC | TRBJ2-1 | - | TRBV5-1 | TRBD1
CASSLAGVETGELFF | TGTGCTAGCAGCTTGGCGGGAGTCGAAACCGGGGAGCTGTTTTTT | TRBJ2-2 | few | TRBV7-7 | TRBD2
CASSPTGRGRGGNTIYF | TGTGCCAGTAGCCCCACGGGCAGGGGGCGAGGTGGAAACACCATATATTTT | TRBJ1-3 | - | TRBV19 | TRBD1
CASSPFDGLTEAFF | TGTGCCAGCAGCCCCTTTGACGGACTCACTGAAGCTTTCTTT | TRBJ1-1 | - | TRBV3-1/TRBV3-2 | -
CASSLDRESGYTF | TGTGCCAGCAGCCTCGACAGGGAAAGTGGCTACACCTTC | TRBJ1-2 | few | TRBV7-2 | TRBD1
CASSPTRPNRPPYNEQFF | TGTGCCAGCAGTCCCACCCGGCCCAACAGGCCCCCCTACAATGAGCAGTTCTTC | TRBJ2-1 | - | TRBV6-2/TRBV6-3 | -
CASSLVGGFRSTEAFF | TGTGCCAGCAGTTTAGTGGGGGGTTTTCGCAGCACTGAAGCTTTCTTT | TRBJ1-1 | - | TRBV28 | -
CASTRSHNEQFF | TGTGCCAGCACTAGGTCGCACAATGAGCAGTTCTTC | TRBJ2-1 | - | TRBV2 | -
CASSLGRATEKLFF | TGTGCCAGCAGCTTAGGCAGGGCGACTGAAAAACTGTTTTTT | TRBJ1-4 | - | TRBV7-2 | -
CASSIDGGYHQPQHF | TGTGCCAGCAGCATCGACGGGGGGTATCATCAGCCCCAGCATTTT | TRBJ1-5 | - | TRBV9 | -
CASSGQGAAGELFF | TGTGCCAGCAGTGGGCAGGGGGCCGCCGGGGAGCTGTTTTTT | TRBJ2-2 | few | TRBV2 | TRBD1
CASSPGTNLRYEQYF | TGTGCCAGCAGTCCAGGGACTAATCTACGCTACGAGCAGTACTTC | TRBJ2-7 | - | TRBV27 | TRBD2
CASSQSGQNYGYTF | TGTGCCAGCAGCCAATCCGGACAGAACTATGGCTACACCTTC | TRBJ1-2 | - | TRBV14 | -
CASSTRPSSYNSPLHF | TGTGCCAGTAGTACCAGGCCGAGCTCCTATAATTCACCCCTCCACTTT | TRBJ1-6 | - | TRBV19 | -
CASQRLAGVGETQYF | TGCGCCAGCCAACGACTAGCGGGAGTTGGAGAGACCCAGTACTTC | TRBJ2-5 | - | TRBV5-1 | TRBD2
CAISESTVNQPQHF | TGTGCCATCAGTGAGTCGACAGTTAATCAGCCCCAGCATTTT | TRBJ1-5 | - | TRBV10-3 | -
CASSDNHYYGYTF | TGTGCCAGCAGCGACAACCACTACTATGGCTACACCTTC | TRBJ1-2 | - | TRBV27 | -
CASSSRAGGNTGELFF | TGTGCCAGCAGCTCTCGCGCAGGGGGGAACACCGGGGAGCTGTTTTTT | TRBJ2-2 | - | TRBV7-2 | TRBD1
CASSRIDRGPLSQHF | TGTGCCAGTAGTAGGATAGACAGGGGCCCCCTGTCCCAGCATTTT | TRBJ1-5 | - | TRBV19 | TRBD1
CAWSVSRTGGAFF | TGTGCCTGGAGTGTCTCGAGAACTGGCGGAGCTTTCTTT | TRBJ1-1 | - | TRBV30 | -
CASSLAQTSGSADTQYF | TGCGCCAGCAGCTTGGCCCAGACTAGCGGGAGTGCAGATACGCAGTATTTT | TRBJ2-3 | - | TRBV5-1 | TRBD2
CASSYEGTGGYGYTF | TGTGCCAGCAGTTACGAGGGGACAGGGGGATATGGCTACACCTTC | TRBJ1-2 | - | TRBV6-2/TRBV6-3 | TRBD1
CASSPVGTSGRAYNEQFF | TGTGCCAGCAGCCCCGTAGGGACTAGCGGGCGAGCCTACAATGAGCAGTTCTTC | TRBJ2-1 | once | TRBV7-2 | TRBD2
CASSLVGGTNEKLFF | TGTGCCAGCAGCTTAGTGGGAGGGACTAATGAAAAACTGTTTTTT | TRBJ1-4 | - | TRBV7-9 | -
CASSSWARWNEQFF | TGTGCCAGCAGCTCCTGGGCCCGATGGAATGAGCAGTTCTTC | TRBJ2-1 | - | TRBV5-8 | -
CASSLEGRGQFF | TGTGCCAGCAGCCTGGAGGGCAGGGGGCAGTTCTTC | TRBJ2-1 | - | TRBV5-4 | -
CASSSRSGNTIYF | TGTGCCAGCAGCTCTCGCTCTGGAAACACCATATATTTT | TRBJ1-3 | - | TRBV5-4 | -
CASSTTSGRHDTQYF | TGTGCCAGCAGTACTACTAGCGGTCGGCATGATACGCAGTATTTT | TRBJ2-3 | - | TRBV6-5 | TRBD2
CASSHKMPDSIHYEQYF | TGCGCCAGCAGCCATAAAATGCCGGACAGTATACACTACGAGCAGTACTTC | TRBJ2-7 | - | TRBV4-3 | -
CASSFRAAGMHEKLFF | TGTGCCAGCAGTTTTCGGGCAGCAGGGATGCATGAAAAACTGTTTTTT | TRBJ1-4 | few | TRBV28 | -
CASSPVGVSYGYTF | TGCGCCAGCAGCCCTGTCGGGGTTAGCTATGGCTACACCTTC | TRBJ1-2 | - | TRBV4-3 | -
CASSEAYRQNSNQPQHF | TGTGCCAGCAGTGAAGCGTACCGACAGAATAGCAATCAGCCCCAGCATTTT | TRBJ1-5 | - | TRBV6-1 | -
CASSVLGGEAGELFF | TGTGCCAGCAGCGTTTTGGGGGGGGAGGCCGGGGAGCTGTTTTTT | TRBJ2-2 | - | TRBV9 | TRBD2
CASRDTTAYEQYF | TGTGCCAGCCGGGACACCACAGCCTACGAGCAGTACTTC | TRBJ2-7 | few | TRBV2 | -
CASSYRGGGRTEAFF | TGTGCCAGCAGTTACCGCGGTGGGGGGAGGACTGAAGCTTTCTTT | TRBJ1-1 | few | TRBV6-2/TRBV6-3 | -
CASTPGQPRPQHF | TGTGCCAGTACCCCCGGACAGCCGCGGCCCCAGCATTTT | TRBJ1-5 | - | TRBV19 | -
CASSLRIQGYNEQFF | TGTGCCAGCAGTCTTCGGATACAGGGTTACAATGAGCAGTTCTTC | TRBJ2-1 | - | TRBV2 | -
CASSFPGTGAPNEQFF | TGCGCCAGCAGCTTTCCCGGGACAGGGGCCCCCAATGAGCAGTTCTTC | TRBJ2-1 | - | TRBV5-1 | TRBD1
CASSARDRGRSNEKLFF | TGTGCCAGCAGTGCCCGGGACAGGGGGCGAAGTAATGAAAAACTGTTTTTT | TRBJ1-4 | - | TRBV6-2/TRBV6-3 | TRBD1
CASSPGLEETQYF | TGTGCCAGCTCACCAGGACTAGAAGAGACCCAGTACTTC | TRBJ2-5 | once | TRBV18 | TRBD2
CASSPGGASYEQYF | TGCGCCAGCAGCCCCGGGGGGGCCTCCTACGAGCAGTACTTC | TRBJ2-7 | - | TRBV5-1 | TRBD2
CASSPLGGANSGANVLTF | TGTGCCAGCTCACCCCTAGGAGGGGCCAACTCTGGGGCCAACGTCCTGACTTTC | TRBJ2-6 | - | TRBV18 | -
CATSRAPGESPLHF | TGTGCCACCAGCAGAGCCCCCGGAGAGTCACCCCTCCACTTT | TRBJ1-6 | - | TRBV15 | -
CASSPTSGMGSYNEQFF | TGTGCCAGCAGCCCGACTAGCGGGATGGGCTCCTACAATGAGCAGTTCTTC | TRBJ2-1 | - | TRBV13 | TRBD2
CASSLGSGIQTQYF | TGTGCCAGCAGTCTGGGTAGCGGGATACAGACCCAGTACTTC | TRBJ2-5 | - | TRBV27 | TRBD2
CASRPAQDRGEAFF | TGTGCCAGCCGTCCCGCGCAAGACAGGGGTGAAGCTTTCTTT | TRBJ1-1 | - | TRBV6-5 | TRBD1
CASSAAVQETQYF | TGCGCCAGCAGTGCTGCAGTCCAAGAGACCCAGTACTTC | TRBJ2-5 | - | TRBV10-2 | -
CASSRLGTGTSGSYEQYF | - | TRBJ2-7 | - | TRBV5-4 | -
CASSLQTGGLGNTIYF | TGTGCCAGCAGCCTACAGACAGGGGGACTTGGAAACACCATATATTTT | TRBJ1-3 | - | TRBV7-2 | TRBD1
CASSQTRTAFTSYEQYF | TGCGCCAGCAGCCAAACCCGGACAGCCTTCACCTCCTACGAGCAGTACTTC | TRBJ2-7 | - | TRBV4-1 | -